This entry lists 4 T cell receptor beta chains sequenced from one sample in a study of shared clonotypes between healthy human individuals. The assay was immunoSEQ multiplex PCR, and TCRdb's table has in-frame clones only and misses some. Counted here are about 1.9 million clones, roughly 95% occurring once; the ten biggest clones make up under 2%. Naive CD8 isolation took CD45RO-negative cells positively selected for CCR7 and excluded terminally differentiated effector memory CD45RA+ cells. The material sequenced was naive CD8+ T cells from PBMCs. These receptors originate from a man between 18 and 29 years old in good health. Some clones in this sample may be carry-over from other donors' samples.

This chain links TRBV9 with TRBJ2-2; D gene ambiguous. The CDR3 contains 16 residues. Per germline, CDR1 SGDLS and CDR2 YYNGEE. V was clipped by 4 bases and J by 0 bases, with 13 bases between them. CDR3: CASSPPGGTNTGELFF. DNA for the CDR3: TGTGCCAGCAGCCCCCCCGGCGGTACGAACACCGGGGAGCTGTTTTTT.

As for this clone: Other DNA sequences in the same sample also yield this CDR3. The chain combines TRBV5-6 with TRBJ2-7, with 7 positions matching TRBD1. With 3 bases clipped from V and 4 bases from J, the junction kept 4 bases outside the gene matches. Germline CDR1 is SGHDT and CDR2 is YYEEEE. This CDR3 is 13 amino acids long. CDR3: CASSSGTAYEQYF. CDR3 sequence (DNA): TGTGCCAGCAGCTCCGGGACAGCGTACGAGCAGTACTTC.

The chain couples TRBV27 to TRBJ2-1; the D gene is possibly TRBD2 (5 bases). Germline CDR1 is MNHEY and CDR2 is SMNVEV (reference sequence). Trimming pared 7 bases from V and 0 bases from J, leaving 10 bases between. The CDR3 has 14 residues. As DNA, the CDR3 is TGTGCCAGCACCGGAGGAATCTCCTACAATGAGCAGTTCTTC. This encodes CASTGGISYNEQFF.

The chain links TRBV29-1 to TRBJ2-5; D call uncertain. The germline V gene has CDR1 SQVTM and CDR2 ANQGSEA. Deletions cut 0 bases from V and 8 bases from J, with 13 bases between. The CDR3 has 13 residues. The CDR3 nucleotides read TGCAGCGTTGAAGAGAGCGCCGGGTATACCCAGTACTTC. It is translated as CSVEESAGYTQYF.